This T cell receptor beta chain was recorded in a study of T cell repertoires in cytomegalovirus infection. Comment on this clonotype: What it binds is unknown.

Germline V gene lookup returns CDR1 SGHAT and CDR2 FQNNGV. Deletions cut 4 bases from V and 1 base from J, with 9 bases between. The CDR3 has 14 residues. From the reads, TCRdb called clonotypes with MiXCR, one entry per CDR3 protein. Here the sample spans roughly 500,000 distinct CDR3 sequences, more than 30% being singletons. The clonotype comes from a human donor in good health (CMV status not recorded). Some clones in this sample may be carry-over from other donors' samples. The sequences come from cultured PBMCs, collected from culture after CMV antigen stimulation. The rearrangement links TRBV11-2 to TRBJ2-3, with D possibly matching TRBD1 (6 bases). As DNA, the CDR3 is TGTGCCAGCAGCTCGCGACAGGGCACAGATACGCAGTATTTT. The encoded protein is CASSSRQGTDTQYF.